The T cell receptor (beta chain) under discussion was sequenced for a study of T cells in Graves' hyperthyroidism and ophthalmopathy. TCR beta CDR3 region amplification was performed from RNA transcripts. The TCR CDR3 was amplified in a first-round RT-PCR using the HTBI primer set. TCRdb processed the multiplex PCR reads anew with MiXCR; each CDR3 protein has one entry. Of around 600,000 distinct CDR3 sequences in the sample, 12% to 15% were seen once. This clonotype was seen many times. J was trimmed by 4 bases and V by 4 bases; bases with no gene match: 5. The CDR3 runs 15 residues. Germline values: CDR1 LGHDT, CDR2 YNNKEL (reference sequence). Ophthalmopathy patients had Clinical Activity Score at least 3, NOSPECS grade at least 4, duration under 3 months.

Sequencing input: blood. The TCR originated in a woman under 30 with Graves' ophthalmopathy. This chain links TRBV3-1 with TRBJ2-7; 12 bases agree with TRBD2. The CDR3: CASSRASGRGYEQYF. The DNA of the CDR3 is TGTGCCAGCAGCCGGGCTAGCGGGAGGGGGTACGAGCAGTACTTC.